The sequence of this T cell receptor beta chain was determined in a study of metastatic and nonmetastatic thyroid tumors. Study at large: Malignant thyroid and benign thyroid patients provided blood and tumor or nodule tissue whose repertoires were compared.

V was pared by 5 bases and J by 4 bases, with 17 bases between. This CDR3 region has 15 residues. Germline CDR1 is SEHNR and CDR2 is FQNEAQ (reference sequence). TCRdb re-clonotyped the PCR reads through MiXCR. Of roughly 40,000 clones listed, about 12% are singletons. No treatment of any kind had been given to any patient before thyroid surgery. In the case of this clone: A much bigger clone sits one base away, suggesting this may be a read error. The sample carries other DNA sequences with the same CDR3.

Sequenced input: blood. The source of this sequence is a male donor with papillary thyroid cancer or a benign thyroid nodule (not recorded which). Some clones in this sample may be carry-over from other donors' samples. The chain employs TRBV7-9 and TRBJ1-1, with D hard to call. CDR3 sequence: CASSPRRVGGTEAFF. DNA for the CDR3: TGTGCCAGCAGCCCCAGGCGTGTGGGCGGCACTGAAGCTTTCTTT.